A selection of T cell receptor beta chains follows, all from one sample in a study of early T cells in non-severe SARS-CoV-2 infection. Each CDR3 protein gets one entry after TCRdb re-called the 5' RACE reads with MiXCR. The sample carries some 91,000 distinct CDR3 sequences, about 15% recorded once. Sample: whole blood. These receptors were taken from an adult who was a healthcare worker with PCR-confirmed SARS-CoV-2 infection or an uninfected control (not recorded which). The CDR3 runs from the conserved cysteine through the conserved F or W. The D gene is left open where the match is weak. For some rows the clone size is stated as once, few or many, or as a class when expanded; others skip it.

v_gene: TRBV7-9; abundance: few; d_gene: .; j_gene: TRBJ2-7; CDR3aa: CASSRGIRVQQYF; CDR3nt: TGTGCCAGCAGCCGAGGTATCCGGGTCCAGCAGTACTTC
v_gene: TRBV7-2; abundance: .; d_gene: .; j_gene: TRBJ2-2; CDR3aa: CASAGRTGELFF; CDR3nt: TGTGCCAGCGCTGGACGGACCGGGGAGCTGTTTTTT
v_gene: TRBV20-1; abundance: many; d_gene: .; j_gene: TRBJ2-7; CDR3aa: CSGVRIGTTDEQYF; CDR3nt: TGCAGTGGGGTCAGAATCGGGACAACCGACGAGCAGTACTTC
v_gene: TRBV2; abundance: many; d_gene: .; j_gene: TRBJ1-1; CDR3aa: CASSERGMNTEAFF; CDR3nt: TGTGCCAGCAGCGAGAGGGGCATGAACACTGAAGCTTTCTTT
v_gene: TRBV20-1; abundance: .; d_gene: TRBD2; j_gene: TRBJ2-7; CDR3aa: CSARLAGYEQYF; CDR3nt: TGCAGTGCTAGACTAGCGGGCTACGAGCAGTACTTC
v_gene: TRBV7-2; abundance: .; d_gene: .; j_gene: TRBJ1-6; CDR3aa: CASSPQGGVNSPLHF; CDR3nt: TGTGCCAGCAGCCCTCAGGGAGGGGTTAATTCACCCCTCCACTTT
v_gene: TRBV24-1; abundance: many; d_gene: TRBD1; j_gene: TRBJ2-3; CDR3aa: CATSDPGQGVTDTQYF; CDR3nt: TGTGCCACCAGTGACCCTGGACAGGGAGTCACAGATACGCAGTATTTT
v_gene: TRBV11-2; abundance: few; d_gene: TRBD1; j_gene: TRBJ1-2; CDR3aa: CASSSIRGQEHNYGYTF; CDR3nt: TGTGCCAGCAGCTCAATCAGAGGACAGGAACATAACTATGGCTACACCTTC
v_gene: TRBV21-1; abundance: .; d_gene: .; j_gene: TRBJ2-3; CDR3aa: CASSGSIETTDTQYF; CDR3nt: TGTGCCAGCAGCGGCAGCATCGAGACCACAGATACGCAGTATTTT
v_gene: TRBV20-1; abundance: many; d_gene: .; j_gene: TRBJ2-3; CDR3aa: CSAARSGTLDTQYF; CDR3nt: TGCAGTGCTGCAAGATCCGGGACACTAGATACGCAGTATTTT
v_gene: TRBV4-1; abundance: .; d_gene: TRBD2; j_gene: TRBJ2-3; CDR3aa: CASSQGTSGRTDTQYF; CDR3nt: TGCGCCAGCAGCCAAGGGACTAGCGGGAGAACGGATACGCAGTATTTT
v_gene: TRBV7-8; abundance: once; d_gene: TRBD1; j_gene: TRBJ1-1; CDR3aa: CASSGQGATTEAFF; CDR3nt: TGTGCCAGCAGCGGACAGGGGGCGACCACTGAAGCTTTCTTT
v_gene: TRBV29-1; abundance: few; d_gene: .; j_gene: TRBJ1-2; CDR3aa: CSANQGNYGYTF; CDR3nt: TGCAGCGCCAATCAGGGTAACTATGGCTACACCTTC
v_gene: TRBV7-9; abundance: few; d_gene: .; j_gene: TRBJ2-5; CDR3aa: CASSLNPARARETQYF; CDR3nt: TGTGCCAGCAGCTTAAACCCCGCCCGGGCGCGAGAGACCCAGTACTTC
v_gene: TRBV12-3/TRBV12-4; abundance: few; d_gene: TRBD1; j_gene: TRBJ1-5; CDR3aa: CASSSRYRGLQGNQPQHF; CDR3nt: TGTGCCAGCAGCAGCCGATACAGGGGACTTCAGGGCAATCAGCCCCAGCATTTT
v_gene: TRBV27; abundance: few; d_gene: .; j_gene: TRBJ2-7; CDR3aa: CASSSTVLREQYF; CDR3nt: TGTGCCAGCAGTTCGACAGTCCTGCGGGAGCAGTACTTC
v_gene: TRBV28; abundance: few; d_gene: .; j_gene: TRBJ1-1; CDR3aa: CASSSSHAEAFF; CDR3nt: TGTGCCAGCAGTTCTTCACACGCGGAAGCTTTCTTT
v_gene: TRBV12-3/TRBV12-4; abundance: many; d_gene: .; j_gene: TRBJ2-2; CDR3aa: CASSRSPVGVGELFF; CDR3nt: TGTGCCAGCAGTAGATCCCCCGTAGGGGTCGGGGAGCTGTTTTTT
v_gene: TRBV7-2; abundance: .; d_gene: TRBD2; j_gene: TRBJ2-5; CDR3aa: CASSLGAGGEETQYF; CDR3nt: TGTGCCAGCAGCTTAGGGGCGGGAGGGGAAGAGACCCAGTACTTC
v_gene: TRBV28; abundance: .; d_gene: TRBD1; j_gene: TRBJ1-5; CDR3aa: CASSNAGGASNQPQHF; CDR3nt: TGTGCCAGCAGTAACGCAGGGGGCGCAAGCAATCAGCCCCAGCATTTT
v_gene: TRBV29-1; abundance: few; d_gene: .; j_gene: TRBJ2-1; CDR3aa: CSVDLYNEQFF; CDR3nt: TGCAGCGTTGACCTCTACAATGAGCAGTTCTTC
v_gene: TRBV12-3/TRBV12-4; abundance: .; d_gene: TRBD2; j_gene: TRBJ2-3; CDR3aa: CASSFGTGGRGDTQYF; CDR3nt: TGTGCCAGCAGTTTCGGGACCGGCGGGAGAGGCGATACGCAGTATTTT
v_gene: TRBV4-3; abundance: .; d_gene: TRBD1; j_gene: TRBJ1-1; CDR3aa: CASSQDLDRKIGNTEAFF; CDR3nt: TGCGCCAGCAGCCAAGACTTGGACAGGAAAATCGGGAACACTGAAGCTTTCTTT
v_gene: TRBV11-3; abundance: .; d_gene: .; j_gene: TRBJ2-1; CDR3aa: CASSFGVMDEQFF; CDR3nt: TGTGCCAGCAGCTTTGGGGTTATGGATGAGCAGTTCTTC
v_gene: TRBV2; abundance: few; d_gene: TRBD2; j_gene: TRBJ2-3; CDR3aa: CASLQREGEDTQYF; CDR3nt: TGTGCCAGCCTTCAGCGGGAAGGGGAAGATACGCAGTATTTT
v_gene: TRBV11-2; abundance: many; d_gene: .; j_gene: TRBJ2-3; CDR3aa: CASSQTGYDTQYF; CDR3nt: TGTGCCAGCAGCCAGACAGGATACGATACGCAGTATTTT
v_gene: TRBV20-1; abundance: .; d_gene: .; j_gene: TRBJ2-7; CDR3aa: CSARDMGSSYEQYF; CDR3nt: TGCAGTGCTAGAGATATGGGCAGCTCCTACGAGCAGTACTTC
v_gene: TRBV9; abundance: .; d_gene: .; j_gene: TRBJ2-1; CDR3aa: CASSVSVYNEQFF; CDR3nt: TGTGCCAGCAGCGTTTCAGTCTACAATGAGCAGTTCTTC
v_gene: TRBV30; abundance: .; d_gene: .; j_gene: TRBJ1-6; CDR3aa: CAWTPGGSYNSPLHF; CDR3nt: TGTGCCTGGACTCCCGGGGGCTCCTATAATTCACCCCTCCACTTT
v_gene: TRBV5-6; abundance: few; d_gene: TRBD1; j_gene: TRBJ2-5; CDR3aa: CASSSGDRRETQYF; CDR3nt: TGTGCCAGCAGCTCGGGGGACAGGAGAGAGACCCAGTACTTC
v_gene: TRBV4-1; abundance: .; d_gene: .; j_gene: TRBJ2-1; CDR3aa: CASSQGGPSYNEQFF; CDR3nt: TGCGCCAGCAGCCAGGGAGGCCCATCCTACAATGAGCAGTTCTTC
v_gene: TRBV20-1; abundance: few; d_gene: TRBD2; j_gene: TRBJ2-3; CDR3aa: CSARRLAGGPIPTDTQYF; CDR3nt: TGCAGTGCTAGAAGGCTAGCGGGAGGGCCGATACCCACAGATACGCAGTATTTT
v_gene: TRBV4-1; abundance: .; d_gene: TRBD1; j_gene: TRBJ2-1; CDR3aa: CASSRVGPGGNEQFF; CDR3nt: TGCGCCAGCAGCCGCGTTGGGCCAGGGGGAAATGAGCAGTTCTTC
v_gene: TRBV29-1; abundance: .; d_gene: .; j_gene: TRBJ2-2; CDR3aa: CSVVTGSTNTGELFF; CDR3nt: TGCAGCGTTGTAACAGGGAGTACGAACACCGGGGAGCTGTTTTTT
v_gene: TRBV3-1; abundance: many; d_gene: .; j_gene: TRBJ2-1; CDR3aa: CASSPLGSSYNEQFF; CDR3nt: TGTGCCAGCAGCCCCCTGGGCAGCTCCTACAATGAGCAGTTCTTC
v_gene: TRBV27; abundance: .; d_gene: TRBD1; j_gene: TRBJ2-7; CDR3aa: CASSSTTGAEQYF; CDR3nt: TGTGCCAGCAGTTCCACCACAGGGGCCGAGCAGTACTTC
v_gene: TRBV28; abundance: many; d_gene: .; j_gene: TRBJ2-2; CDR3aa: CASSINPIWDTANTGELFF; CDR3nt: TGTGCCAGCAGTATAAACCCGATATGGGACACGGCGAACACCGGGGAGCTGTTTTTT
v_gene: TRBV27; abundance: .; d_gene: .; j_gene: TRBJ1-1; CDR3aa: CASSLHSLSTEAFF; CDR3nt: TGTGCCAGCAGTTTACACTCACTAAGCACTGAAGCTTTCTTT
v_gene: TRBV11-3; abundance: few; d_gene: .; j_gene: TRBJ2-1; CDR3aa: CASSSGTQFNEQFF; CDR3nt: TGTGCCAGCAGCTCCGGGACCCAATTTAATGAGCAGTTCTTC
v_gene: TRBV2; abundance: .; d_gene: TRBD2; j_gene: TRBJ2-1; CDR3aa: CASTRLAGIEQFF; CDR3nt: TGTGCCAGCACTCGTCTAGCGGGAATCGAGCAGTTCTTC
v_gene: TRBV20-1; abundance: few; d_gene: .; j_gene: TRBJ1-1; CDR3aa: CSARDGNTEAFF; CDR3nt: TGCAGTGCTAGAGATGGGAACACTGAAGCTTTCTTT
v_gene: TRBV5-4; abundance: many; d_gene: .; j_gene: TRBJ2-7; CDR3aa: CASCVSPTGSEQYF; CDR3nt: TGTGCCAGTTGTGTGTCGCCTACGGGGTCCGAGCAGTACTTC
v_gene: TRBV19; abundance: many; d_gene: .; j_gene: TRBJ1-1; CDR3aa: CASSWNTEAFF; CDR3nt: TGTGCCAGTAGTTGGAACACTGAAGCTTTCTTT
v_gene: TRBV7-8; abundance: few; d_gene: .; j_gene: TRBJ2-5; CDR3aa: CASSFRRVGSQETQYF; CDR3nt: TGTGCCAGCAGTTTTCGCCGGGTTGGCTCACAAGAGACCCAGTACTTC
v_gene: TRBV29-1; abundance: .; d_gene: TRBD2; j_gene: TRBJ2-2; CDR3aa: CSAGTRTGELFF; CDR3nt: TGCAGCGCCGGGACTAGAACCGGGGAGCTGTTTTTT
v_gene: TRBV18; abundance: few; d_gene: .; j_gene: TRBJ2-2; CDR3aa: CASSPQGGMNTGELFF; CDR3nt: TGTGCCAGCTCACCGCAGGGCGGGATGAACACCGGGGAGCTGTTTTTT
v_gene: TRBV29-1; abundance: many; d_gene: .; j_gene: TRBJ2-1; CDR3aa: CSVVKGGYNEQFF; CDR3nt: TGCAGCGTTGTAAAGGGGGGCTACAATGAGCAGTTCTTC
v_gene: TRBV27; abundance: many; d_gene: .; j_gene: TRBJ2-7; CDR3aa: CASGVGGGPYEQYF; CDR3nt: TGTGCCAGCGGTGTAGGGGGAGGGCCCTACGAGCAGTACTTC
v_gene: TRBV6-2/TRBV6-3; abundance: many; d_gene: .; j_gene: TRBJ2-1; CDR3aa: CASVENAYNEQFF; CDR3nt: TGTGCCAGCGTCGAGAACGCCTACAATGAGCAGTTCTTC
v_gene: TRBV11-2; abundance: few; d_gene: .; j_gene: TRBJ2-7; CDR3aa: CASSPMPQGPEQYF; CDR3nt: TGTGCCAGCAGCCCGATGCCACAGGGTCCGGAGCAGTACTTC
v_gene: TRBV5-1; abundance: .; d_gene: .; j_gene: TRBJ2-2; CDR3aa: CASSLAGGTRNTGELFF; CDR3nt: TGCGCCAGCAGCTTGGCCGGAGGGACAAGGAACACCGGGGAGCTGTTTTTT